Shown below are 5 T cell receptor beta chains from a single sample sequenced in a study of T-cell reconstitution after alpha-beta-depleted transplantation in children. Preparation of the TCRbeta library used unique molecular identifiers. One entry per CDR3 protein, called by TCRdb with MiXCR from the PCR reads. The table has some 500,000 distinct CDR3 sequences, around 20% seen once. Specimen: PBMCs from the stem cell graft donor, collected from the stem cell graft. The receptors come from a human donor who donated a stem cell graft to a child with acute lymphoblastic leukemia.

This rearrangement joins TRBV20-1 to TRBJ2-1; 11 bases match TRBD1. Germline CDR1 and CDR2: DFQATT and SNEGSKA (reference sequence). CDR3 length equals 15 residues. After removal of 1 base from V and 7 bases from J, the junction contained 6 bases not matched to a gene. CDR3 sequence (DNA): TGCAGTGCTAGAGTCGCCGGGACAGGGGGTAATGAGCAGTTCTTC. The encoded protein is CSARVAGTGGNEQFF.

Details on this clonotype: A much larger clone differs by one base, so this may be a read error. The chain carries TRBV27 and TRBJ2-1; the D gene is possibly TRBD1 (6 bases). Germline V CDR1 and CDR2: MNHEY, SMNVEV (reference sequence). The CDR3 length is 13 residues. V was cut by 4 bases and J by 5 bases, with 9 bases left in between. In DNA form, the CDR3 reads TGTGCCAGCAGTTCCTACAGGGACAATGAGCAGTTCTTC. Residues: CASSSYRDNEQFF.

This rearrangement joins TRBV5-6 to TRBJ2-7; D may be TRBD1 or TRBD2 (5 bases each). This CDR3 is built from 17 residues. CDR1 and CDR2 from the germline V gene are SGHDT and YYEEEE. The V gene lost 4 bases and the J gene lost 2 bases, with 22 bases spanning the gap. CDR3 sequence reads: CASSLTTGTTFTYEQYF. CDR3 DNA: TGTGCCAGCAGCCTAACGACCGGGACCACGTTTACCTACGAGCAGTACTTC.

The genes are TRBV27 and TRBJ2-7; 9 bases are a match to TRBD2. CDR1 and CDR2 from the germline V gene are MNHEY and SMNVEV (reference sequence). There are 15 residues in the CDR3. The V and J ends lost 6 bases and 1 base, in that order; junction bases with no gene match: 7. The CDR3 coding sequence is TGTGCCAGCAGCCAAGGAGCGGGAGGATCCTACGAGCAGTACTTC. It is translated as CASSQGAGGSYEQYF.

V is TRBV5-5 and J is TRBJ2-7; 7 nucleotides align to TRBD2. The V gene's germline CDR1 is SGHKS and CDR2 YYEKEE (reference sequence). J gave up 3 bases and V 3 bases, and 9 bases lay outside the gene matches. CDR3 length: 15 residues. DNA for the CDR3: TGTGCCAGCAGCTACCAAACCGGACTAGTCTACGAGCAGTACTTC. As protein: CASSYQTGLVYEQYF.